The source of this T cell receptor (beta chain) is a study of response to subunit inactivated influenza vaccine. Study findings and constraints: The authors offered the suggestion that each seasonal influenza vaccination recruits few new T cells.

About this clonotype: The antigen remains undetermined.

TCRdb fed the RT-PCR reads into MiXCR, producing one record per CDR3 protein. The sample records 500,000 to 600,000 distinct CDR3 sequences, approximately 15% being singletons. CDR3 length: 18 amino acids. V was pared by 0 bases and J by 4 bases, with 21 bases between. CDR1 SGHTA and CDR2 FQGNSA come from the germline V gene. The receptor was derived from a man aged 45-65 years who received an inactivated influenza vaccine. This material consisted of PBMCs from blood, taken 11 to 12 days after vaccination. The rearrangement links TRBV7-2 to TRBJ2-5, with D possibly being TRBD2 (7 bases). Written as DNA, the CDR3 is TGTGCCAGCAGCTTAGCGGGGGGGCCCAGCAGACAGGTAGAGACCCAGTACTTC. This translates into CASSLAGGPSRQVETQYF.